This is a list of T cell receptor beta chains from one sample in a study of shared clonotypes between healthy human individuals. Sequencing used immunoSEQ multiplex PCR; TCRdb keeps in-frame clones, though not all of them. The table shows about 1.5 million clones, with around 98% occurring only once. The sample taken for sequencing was naive CD4+ T cells sorted from blood. The receptors were gathered from a man under 40 in good health. Each CDR3 is given with its conserved first and last residue. The D gene is left open where the match is weak. Only part of the rows carry a size: once, few, many, or a class if the clone is expanded.

d_call j_call v_call cdr3_length clone_size cdr3_nt cdr3_aa
NA TRBJ1-1 TRBV18 13 NA TGTGCCAGCTTACCTGACAGGAACACTGAAGCTTTCTTT CASLPDRNTEAFF
TRBD1 TRBJ2-7 TRBV7-7 13 NA TGTGCCAGCAGCCCGGGACAGGGGGCCGAGCAGTACTTC CASSPGQGAEQYF
NA TRBJ2-1 TRBV6-5 13 few TGTGCCAGCAGGAGGCCCGCCTACAATGAGCAGTTCTTC CASRRPAYNEQFF
NA TRBJ2-1 TRBV5-4 13 NA TGTGCCAGCAGCTCGTCAGGAGCCGATGAGCAGTTCTTC CASSSSGADEQFF
TRBD1 TRBJ2-4 TRBV14 15 NA TGTGCCAGCAGCCAAGACGCCGGGACAGGGTACATTCAGTACTTC CASSQDAGTGYIQYF
NA TRBJ1-2 TRBV10-2 12 NA TGCGCCAGCAGTGCGTCCTTTGATGGCTACACCTTC CASSASFDGYTF
NA TRBJ2-7 TRBV9 14 NA TGTGCCAGCAGCCCTACCACAGGGAACTACGAGCAGTACTTC CASSPTTGNYEQYF
TRBD1 TRBJ1-5 TRBV5-1 18 NA TGCGCCAGCAGCTTTCATTCTGACAGGGTTGGAGGCAATCAGCCCCAGCATTTT CASSFHSDRVGGNQPQHF
NA TRBJ2-5 TRBV11-2 13 NA TGTGCCAGCAGCTTAGAGACAGCGGAGACCCAGTACTTC CASSLETAETQYF
TRBD2 TRBJ2-5 TRBV9 15 NA TGTGCCAGCAGCGCGCTAGCGGGGGGATGGGAGACCCAGTACTTC CASSALAGGWETQYF
NA TRBJ2-1 TRBV11-2 13 NA TGTGCCAGCAGCTCGGGACGGAACAATGAGCAGTTCTTC CASSSGRNNEQFF
TRBD2 TRBJ2-7 TRBV28 14 NA TGTGCCAGCAGTAGACTAGCGGGAGGGTACGAGCAGTACTTC CASSRLAGGYEQYF
TRBD2 TRBJ2-7 TRBV9 16 NA TGTGCCAGCAGCGTAGGTCTGGGGACTAGCGCGGGGGAGCAGTACTTC CASSVGLGTSAGEQYF
NA TRBJ2-1 TRBV19 14 NA TGTGCCAGTAGTATAGAGCTACTAGCTTCTGAGCAGTTCTTC CASSIELLASEQFF
TRBD2 TRBJ2-3 TRBV7-8 15 NA TGTGCCAGCAGCTTAAGCGGGGGCTACGGTGATACGCAGTATTTT CASSLSGGYGDTQYF
NA TRBJ2-5 TRBV5-1 14 NA TGCGCCAGCAGCTTGCGGTTACTACAAGAGACCCAGTACTTC CASSLRLLQETQYF
NA TRBJ2-7 TRBV19 15 NA TGTGCCAGTAGTATAGGGGGTCACCGAACGGTCGAGCAGTACTTC CASSIGGHRTVEQYF
TRBD2 TRBJ2-2 TRBV19 16 NA TGTGCCAGTAGTATAGCGGGGGGACTACCTACCGGGGAGCTGTTTTTT CASSIAGGLPTGELFF
NA TRBJ2-7 TRBV11-2 15 NA TGTGCCAGCAGCTTATCCGGCCTGATCTCCTACGAGCAGTACTTC CASSLSGLISYEQYF
NA TRBJ2-1 TRBV25-1 15 NA TGTGCCAGCAGTGAAAAAATTATAAGCGGCAATGAGCAGTTCTTC CASSEKIISGNEQFF
TRBD2 TRBJ2-1 TRBV7-6 14 NA TGTGCCAGCAGCGGAAGCGGGGGTTTGGATGAGCAGTTCTTC CASSGSGGLDEQFF
TRBD2 TRBJ2-7 TRBV6-1 16 once TGTGCCAGCAGTGATCCTTGGACTAGCGGGAGTTACGAGCAGTACTTC CASSDPWTSGSYEQYF
TRBD2 TRBJ2-3 TRBV30 15 NA TGTGCCTGGACCGCTAATAGCGGGAGGGTAGATACGCAGTATTTT CAWTANSGRVDTQYF
TRBD2 TRBJ2-1 TRBV10-3 16 NA TGTGCCATCAGTGAGACGCTAGCGGGAGGTTCCAATGAGCAGTTCTTC CAISETLAGGSNEQFF
NA TRBJ2-7 TRBV5-4 15 NA TGTGCCAGCAGCTCCCGTGTGTCACAGTCCTACGAGCAGTACTTC CASSSRVSQSYEQYF
NA TRBJ2-2 TRBV7-9 13 NA TGTGCCAGCACCCCGGCCGACACCGGGGAGCTGTTTTTT CASTPADTGELFF
NA TRBJ1-5 TRBV2 14 NA TGTGCCAGCAGTGAATGGGGGGGGAGTCAGCCCCAGCATTTT CASSEWGGSQPQHF
TRBD1 TRBJ1-1 TRBV5-8 14 NA TGTGCCAGCAGCTTAGTAACAGGGGGCACTGAAGCTTTCTTT CASSLVTGGTEAFF
NA TRBJ2-3 TRBV6-6 15 NA TGTGCCAGCACCACATGGCGGGGGCACACAGATACGCAGTATTTT CASTTWRGHTDTQYF
NA TRBJ2-7 TRBV7-9 13 NA TGTGCCAGCAGCTTGGGGACCGCCTACGAGCAGTACTTC CASSLGTAYEQYF